Reported below is one T cell receptor (beta chain). Germline V gene data show CDR1 as MNHNS and CDR2 as SASEGT. With 3 bases clipped from V and 1 base from J, the junction kept 10 bases outside the gene matches. This CDR3 spans 17 amino acids. These data are taken from a study of control samples from healthy donors and cancer patients. Using immunoSEQ multiplex PCR, the repertoire was profiled, and TCRdb retains in-frame clones only, with some absent. The data hold over 110,000 clones, with less than 90% observed a single time. V is TRBV6-1 and J is TRBJ2-7, with TRBD1 identical over 9 bases. This receptor was identified in a woman in her twenties or thirties in good health. The specimen sequenced was blood. The CDR3 nucleotides are TGTGCCAGCAGTGAGATTTTAGGGACAGGGACATCCTACGAGCAGTACTTC. Its translation: CASSEILGTGTSYEQYF.